This TCR beta chain is drawn from a study of T cells in Graves' hyperthyroidism and ophthalmopathy. RNA transcripts provided the source from which TCR beta CDR3 regions were amplified. An initial round of RT-PCR targeting the TCR CDR3 relied on the HTBI primer set. TCRdb itself ran the multiplex PCR reads through MiXCR, one entry per CDR3 protein. The table has hundreds of thousands of distinct CDR3 sequences, less than 20% seen once; the top ten hold around 7.7%. Study observations and caveats: Expanded thyroid clonotypes (above 0.001) were mostly also found in blood.

This clonotype was found a few times. Its antigen remains unknown. The clonotype comes from a young woman with Graves' hyperthyroidism. Sequenced: blood.

In nucleotides, the CDR3 is TGCAGTGCTAGCCGGGACAGGGGAGGCTACACCTTC. Translation gives CSASRDRGGYTF. The chain recombines TRBV20-1 with TRBJ1-2; 10 nucleotides match TRBD1. The CDR3 length is 12 residues. Looked up from germline, CDR1 is DFQATT and CDR2 is SNEGSKA (reference sequence). V lost 3 bases and J lost 8; bases outside the gene matches: 3.